This T cell receptor (beta chain) was identified during a study of OX40 agonist ivuxolimab in advanced cancers. General study findings and limits: Doses of 0.1 to 3.0 mg/kg were accompanied by clonal expansion of CD4+ and CD8+ blood T cells by week 6.

Produced via immunoSEQ multiplex PCR; TCRdb's table is partial and in-frame only. Here the sample spans tens of thousands of clones, 90% to 95% being singletons. In regard to this clone: What it binds is unknown.

The CDR3 extends over 13 amino acids. Germline CDR1 GTSNPN, CDR2 SVGIG (reference sequence). Trimming stripped 1 base from V and 2 bases from J, with 6 bases between. This TCR was sampled from an adult with an advanced solid tumor such as melanoma, head and neck, liver or kidney cancer. V usage is TRBV30 and J usage is TRBJ1-3; D may be TRBD1 (5 bases). The sequenced sample was CD4+ or CD8+ T cells sorted from blood, obtained in a trial of the OX40 agonist ivuxolimab. CDR3 DNA: TGTGCCTGGAGTGGGGGACCTGGAAACACCATATATTTT. Amino acid sequence: CAWSGGPGNTIYF. Combining the CDR3 with reference TRBV30 and TRBJ1-3 gives the whole variable domain SQTIHQWPATLVQPVGSPLSLECTVEGTSNPNLYWYRQAAGRGLQLLFYSVGIGQISSEVPQNLSASRPQDRQFILSSKKLLLSDSGFYLCAWSGGPGNTIYFGEGSWLTVV.